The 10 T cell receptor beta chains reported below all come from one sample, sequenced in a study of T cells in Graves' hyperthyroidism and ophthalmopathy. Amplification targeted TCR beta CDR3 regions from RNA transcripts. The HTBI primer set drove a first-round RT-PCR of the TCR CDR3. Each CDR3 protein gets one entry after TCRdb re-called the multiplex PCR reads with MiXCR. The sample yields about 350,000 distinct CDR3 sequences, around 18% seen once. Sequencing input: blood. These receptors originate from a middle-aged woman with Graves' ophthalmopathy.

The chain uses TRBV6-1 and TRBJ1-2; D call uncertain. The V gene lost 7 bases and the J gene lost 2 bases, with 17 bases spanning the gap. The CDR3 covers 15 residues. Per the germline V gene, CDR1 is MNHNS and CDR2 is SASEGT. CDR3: CASIHPSDANYGYTF. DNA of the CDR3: TGTGCCAGCATTCATCCCTCGGACGCGAACTATGGCTACACCTTC.

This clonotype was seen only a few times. The CDR3, as DNA: TGTGCCTGGACGGGCAGAACCGAGGAGCCCCAGCATTTT. It specifies CAWTGRTEEPQHF. The genes are TRBV30 and TRBJ1-5; D not certain. CDR1 is GTSNPN, CDR2 SVGIG, per germline (reference sequence). Trimming took off 4 bases at V and 8 bases at J, with 15 bases between the two ends. The CDR3 has 13 residues. The whole variable domain, filled in from reference TRBV30 and TRBJ1-5, reads SQTIHQWPATLVQPVGSPLSLECTVEGTSNPNLYWYRQAAGRGLQLLFYSVGIGQISSEVPQNLSASRPQDRQFILSSKKLLLSDSGFYLCAWTGRTEEPQHFGDGTRLSIL.

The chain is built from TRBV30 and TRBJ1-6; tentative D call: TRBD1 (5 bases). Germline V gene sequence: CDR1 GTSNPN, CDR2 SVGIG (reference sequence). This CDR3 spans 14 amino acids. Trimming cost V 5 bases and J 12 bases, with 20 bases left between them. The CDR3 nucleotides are TGTGCCTGGGGGGTTTCAGGGAACCTACAACCCCTCCACTTT. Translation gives CAWGVSGNLQPLHF.

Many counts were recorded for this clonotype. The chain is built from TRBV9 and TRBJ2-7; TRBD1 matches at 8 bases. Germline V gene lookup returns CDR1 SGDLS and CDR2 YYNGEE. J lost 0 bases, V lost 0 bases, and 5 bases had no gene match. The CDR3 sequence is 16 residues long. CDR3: CASSVGDGQGSYEQYF. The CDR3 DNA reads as TGTGCCAGCAGCGTAGGCGATGGACAGGGCTCCTACGAGCAGTACTTC. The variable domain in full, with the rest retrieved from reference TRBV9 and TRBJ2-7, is DSGVTQTPKHLITATGQRVTLRCSPRSGDLSVYWYQQSLDQGLQFLIQYYNGEERAKGNILERFSAQQFPDLHSELNLSSLELGDSALYFCASSVGDGQGSYEQYFGPGTRLTVT.

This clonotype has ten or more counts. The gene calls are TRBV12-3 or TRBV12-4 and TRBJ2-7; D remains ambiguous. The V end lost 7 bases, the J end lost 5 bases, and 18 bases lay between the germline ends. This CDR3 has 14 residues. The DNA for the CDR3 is TGTGCCAGCACCTCTGATAGCCTCCTAGACGAGCAGTACTTC. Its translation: CASTSDSLLDEQYF.

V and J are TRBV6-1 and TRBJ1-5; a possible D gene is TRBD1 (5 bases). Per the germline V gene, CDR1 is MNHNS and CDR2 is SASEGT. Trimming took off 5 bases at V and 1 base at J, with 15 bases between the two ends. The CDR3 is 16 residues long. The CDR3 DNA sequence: TGTGCCAGCAGTCCATGGGGGGACGGGAGCAATCAGCCCCAGCATTTT. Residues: CASSPWGDGSNQPQHF.

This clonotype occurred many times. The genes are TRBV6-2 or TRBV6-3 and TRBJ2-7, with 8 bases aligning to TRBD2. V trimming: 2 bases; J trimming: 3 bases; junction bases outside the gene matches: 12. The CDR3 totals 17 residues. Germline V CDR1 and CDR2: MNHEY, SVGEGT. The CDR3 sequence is CASSYTHRRGGFYEQYF. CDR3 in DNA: TGTGCCAGCAGTTACACCCACAGACGGGGGGGCTTCTACGAGCAGTACTTC.

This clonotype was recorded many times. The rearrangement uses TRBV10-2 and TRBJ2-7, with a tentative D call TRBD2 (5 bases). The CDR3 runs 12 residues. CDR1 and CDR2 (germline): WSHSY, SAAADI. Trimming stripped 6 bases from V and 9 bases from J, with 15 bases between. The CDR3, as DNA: TGCGCCAGCAGCTCCGAAGGGAGCACGCAGTACTTC. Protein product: CASSSEGSTQYF.

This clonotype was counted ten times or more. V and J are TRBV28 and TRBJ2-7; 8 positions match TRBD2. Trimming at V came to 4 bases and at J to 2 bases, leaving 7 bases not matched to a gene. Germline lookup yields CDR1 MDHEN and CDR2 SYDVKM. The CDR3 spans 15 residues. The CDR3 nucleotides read TGTGCCAGCAGTTCCTTACTAGCGGAAACCTACGAGCAGTACTTC. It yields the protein CASSSLLAETYEQYF.

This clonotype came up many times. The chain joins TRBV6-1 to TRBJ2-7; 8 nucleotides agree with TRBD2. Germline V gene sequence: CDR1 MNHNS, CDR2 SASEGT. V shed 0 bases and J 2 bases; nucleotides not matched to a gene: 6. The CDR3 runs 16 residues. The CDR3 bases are TGTGCCAGCAGTGAAGCGCAACTAGCGGTAACCTACGAGCAGTACTTC. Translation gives CASSEAQLAVTYEQYF.